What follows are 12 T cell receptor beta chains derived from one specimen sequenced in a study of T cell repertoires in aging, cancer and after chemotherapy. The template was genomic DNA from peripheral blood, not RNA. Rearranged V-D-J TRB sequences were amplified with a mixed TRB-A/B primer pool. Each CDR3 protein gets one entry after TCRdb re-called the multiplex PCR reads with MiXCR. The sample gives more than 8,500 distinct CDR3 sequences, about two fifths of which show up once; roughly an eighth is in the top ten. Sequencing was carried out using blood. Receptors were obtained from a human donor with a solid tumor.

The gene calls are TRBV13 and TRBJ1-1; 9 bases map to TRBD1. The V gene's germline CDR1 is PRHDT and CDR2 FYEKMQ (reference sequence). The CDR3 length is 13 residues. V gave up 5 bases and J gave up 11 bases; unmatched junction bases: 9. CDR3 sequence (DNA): TGTGCCAGCAGCGCCCAGGACAGGGGAAGCGCTTTCTTT. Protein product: CASSAQDRGSAFF.

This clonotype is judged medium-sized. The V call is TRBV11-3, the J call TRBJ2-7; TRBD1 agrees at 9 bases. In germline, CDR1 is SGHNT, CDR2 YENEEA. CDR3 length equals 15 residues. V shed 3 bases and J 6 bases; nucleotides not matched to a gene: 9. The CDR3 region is CASSFRGTGPREQYF. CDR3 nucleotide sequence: TGTGCCAGCAGCTTCCGAGGGACAGGGCCCCGCGAGCAGTACTTC.

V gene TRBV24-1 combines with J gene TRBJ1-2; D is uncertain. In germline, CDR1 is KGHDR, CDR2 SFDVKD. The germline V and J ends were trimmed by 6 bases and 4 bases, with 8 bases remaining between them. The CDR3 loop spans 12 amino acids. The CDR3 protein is CATSQPSYGYTF. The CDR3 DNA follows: TGTGCCACCAGTCAGCCCAGCTATGGCTACACCTTC.

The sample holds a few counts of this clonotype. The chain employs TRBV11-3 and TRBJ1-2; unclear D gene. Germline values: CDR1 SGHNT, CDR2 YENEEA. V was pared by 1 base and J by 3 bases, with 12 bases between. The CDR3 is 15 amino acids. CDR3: CASSLGLHRDYGYTF. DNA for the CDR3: TGTGCCAGCAGCTTAGGTCTCCATCGAGACTATGGCTACACCTTC.

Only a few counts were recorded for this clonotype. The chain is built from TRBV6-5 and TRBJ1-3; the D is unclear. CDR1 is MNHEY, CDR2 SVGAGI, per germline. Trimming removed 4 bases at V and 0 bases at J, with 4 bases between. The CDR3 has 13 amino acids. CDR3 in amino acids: CASSSNSGNTIYF. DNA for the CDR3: TGTGCCAGCAGTTCTAACTCTGGAAACACCATATATTTT.

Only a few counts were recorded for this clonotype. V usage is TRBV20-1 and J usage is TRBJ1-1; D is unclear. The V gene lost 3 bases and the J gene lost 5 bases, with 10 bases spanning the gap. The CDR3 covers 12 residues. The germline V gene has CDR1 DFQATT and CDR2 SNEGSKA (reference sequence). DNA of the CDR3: TGCAGTGCTAGGGGGATCGTTACTGAAGCTTTCTTT. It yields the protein CSARGIVTEAFF.

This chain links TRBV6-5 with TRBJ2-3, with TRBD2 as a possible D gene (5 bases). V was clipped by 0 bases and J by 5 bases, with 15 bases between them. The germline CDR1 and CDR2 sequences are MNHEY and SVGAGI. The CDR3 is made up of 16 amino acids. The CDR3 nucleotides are TGTGCCAGCAGTTACTCGAGCGGTGCCTGGGGAGATACGCAGTATTTT. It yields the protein CASSYSSGAWGDTQYF.

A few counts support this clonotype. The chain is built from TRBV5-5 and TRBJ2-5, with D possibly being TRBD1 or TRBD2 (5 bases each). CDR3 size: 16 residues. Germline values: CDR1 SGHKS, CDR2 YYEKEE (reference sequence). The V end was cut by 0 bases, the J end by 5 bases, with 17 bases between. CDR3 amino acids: CASSLEWGRLGETQYF. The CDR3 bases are TGTGCCAGCAGCTTGGAGTGGGGGAGACTTGGGGAGACCCAGTACTTC.

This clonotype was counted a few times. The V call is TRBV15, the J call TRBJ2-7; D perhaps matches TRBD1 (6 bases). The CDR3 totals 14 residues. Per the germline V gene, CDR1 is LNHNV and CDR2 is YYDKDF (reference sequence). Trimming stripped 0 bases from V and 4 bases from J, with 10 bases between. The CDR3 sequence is CATSRDRGRYEQYF. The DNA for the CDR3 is TGTGCCACCAGCAGAGACAGGGGCCGGTACGAGCAGTACTTC.

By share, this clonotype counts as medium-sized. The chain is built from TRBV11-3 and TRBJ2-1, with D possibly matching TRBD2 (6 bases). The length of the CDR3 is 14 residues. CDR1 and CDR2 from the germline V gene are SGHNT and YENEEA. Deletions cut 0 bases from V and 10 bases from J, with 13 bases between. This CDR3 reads CASSLDGGMGEQFF. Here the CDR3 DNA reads TGTGCCAGCAGCTTAGATGGGGGGATGGGGGAGCAGTTCTTC. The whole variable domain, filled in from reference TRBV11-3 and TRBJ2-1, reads EAGVVQSPRYKIIEKKQPVAFWCNPISGHNTLYWYLQNLGQGPELLIRYENEEAVDDSQLPKDRFSAERLKGVDSTLKIQPAELGDSAVYLCASSLDGGMGEQFFGPGTRLTVL.

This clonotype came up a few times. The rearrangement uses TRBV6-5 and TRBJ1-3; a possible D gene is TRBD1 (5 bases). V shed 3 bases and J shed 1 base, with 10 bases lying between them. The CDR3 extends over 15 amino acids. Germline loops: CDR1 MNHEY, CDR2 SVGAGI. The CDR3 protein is CASSYSGGSGNTIYF. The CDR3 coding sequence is TGTGCCAGCAGTTATAGCGGGGGGTCTGGAAACACCATATATTTT.

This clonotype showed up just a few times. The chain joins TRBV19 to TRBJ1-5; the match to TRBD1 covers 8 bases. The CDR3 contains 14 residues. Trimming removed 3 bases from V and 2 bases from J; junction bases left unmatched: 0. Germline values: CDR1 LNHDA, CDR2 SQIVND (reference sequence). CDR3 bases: TGTGCCAGTAGTATGACAGGGGGCAATCAGCCCCAGCATTTT. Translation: CASSMTGGNQPQHF.